The T cell receptor (beta chain) described here comes from a study of CD8+CD57+ T cells in acquired aplastic anemia. Genomic DNA, the template, was used for profiling of the TCR beta VDJ and CDR3. One entry per CDR3 protein, called by TCRdb with MiXCR from the reads. This table has about 220,000 distinct CDR3 sequences, around 32% appearing once. This clonotype occurred a few times. Relative to the germline gene, one junction end is altered; a read error may explain this. Germline CDR1 and CDR2: SGHAT and FQDESV (reference sequence). The CDR3 loop spans 16 amino acids. The sequence was obtained from a human donor in good health, serving as a control. V usage is TRBV11-1 and J usage is TRBJ1-3; possible D gene TRBD1, 6 bases. Sequenced sample: sorted CD4+, CD8+, or CD8+CD57+ T cells (not recorded which) from PBMCs. CDR3 protein: CASSLRAGASGSTIYF. Written as DNA, the CDR3 is TGTGCCAGCAGCTTACGGGCAGGGGCCTCTGGAAGCACCATATATTTT.